This T cell receptor beta chain derives from a study of OX40 agonist ivuxolimab in advanced cancers. Across the study: Each patient was given ivuxolimab into a vein every 2 weeks, at 0.01 to 10 mg/kg. Checkpoint inhibitors had been given previously to around 38% of patients. Study-wide results and limits: Researchers did not determine the expanded peripheral T cells' antigen specificity.

CDR3 length equals 15 residues. V lost 1 base, J lost 0 bases, and 7 bases lay in between. CDR1 is KGHSH and CDR2 is LQKENI in the germline V gene. The sample holds a few counts of this clone. What it recognizes is unknown. Sequencing was performed with immunoSEQ multiplex PCR; in TCRdb, only in-frame clones are kept and a portion is missing. The sample includes about 48,000 clones, approximately 84% of them seen just once. The chain recombines TRBV18 with TRBJ1-5; D unclear. This receptor was taken from an adult with an advanced solid tumor such as melanoma, head and neck, liver or kidney cancer. The sample consisted of CD4+ or CD8+ T cells sorted from blood, taken in a trial of the OX40 agonist ivuxolimab. The CDR3 coding sequence is TGTGCCAGCTCACCACATCCAGGTAGCAATCAGCCCCAGCATTTT. Amino acids: CASSPHPGSNQPQHF. Looking up the rest from reference TRBV18 and TRBJ1-5 gives the full variable domain: NAGVMQNPRHLVRRRGQEARLRCSPMKGHSHVYWYRQLPEEGLKFMVYLQKENIIDESGMPKERFSAEFPKEGPSILRIQQVVRGDSAAYFCASSPHPGSNQPQHFGDGTRLSIL.